Presented here are 27 T cell receptor beta chains from one specimen sequenced in a study of blood T cell repertoires in COVID-19. Data came from immunoSEQ multiplex PCR; TCRdb stores just in-frame clones and leaves some out. Of approximately 150,000 clones listed, less than 85% are singletons. The sequencing input was peripheral blood. These receptor sequences come from a woman aged 55-70 years with COVID-19, enrolled during active disease.

A few counts support this clone. The V and J genes are TRBV29-1 and TRBJ2-1; D perhaps matches TRBD2 (6 bases). Germline loops: CDR1 SQVTM, CDR2 ANQGSEA. This CDR3 is 15 amino acids long. V dropped 4 bases and J dropped 4 bases, with 17 bases sitting between them. The CDR3 region is CSVGRSAGGYNEQFF. The CDR3 nucleotides are TGCAGCGTTGGGCGGTCAGCCGGGGGTTACAATGAGCAGTTCTTC.

CDR3 DNA sequence: TGTGCCAGCAGCCTCAAATCCCGGGGGGCGAGCGGGGAGCTGTTTTTT. Its protein product is CASSLKSRGASGELFF. The chain joins TRBV3-1 (or the pseudogene TRBV3-2) to TRBJ2-2, with D tentatively TRBD2 (7 bases). CDR3 length equals 16 residues. Germline CDR1 reads LGHDT; CDR2 reads YNNKEL (reference sequence). The V and J ends lost 4 bases and 7 bases respectively, with 19 bases between them.

This clone was recorded once. The CDR3 sequence is CASSGATGESNQPQHF. The CDR3 DNA follows: TGTGCCAGCAGCGGCGCCACAGGGGAAAGCAATCAGCCCCAGCATTTT. V usage is TRBV5-5 and J usage is TRBJ1-5, with TRBD1 matching over 7 bases. The trim removed 4 bases at V and 1 base at J, leaving 8 bases unmatched. CDR3 length equals 16 residues. Germline loops: CDR1 SGHKS, CDR2 YYEKEE (reference sequence).

The gene calls are TRBV13 and TRBJ1-1; 7 nucleotides align to TRBD1. This CDR3 spans 13 amino acids. V dropped 5 bases and J dropped 6; count of bases not matched to a gene: 6. In germline, CDR1 is PRHDT, CDR2 FYEKMQ (reference sequence). The CDR3 DNA reads TGTGCCAGCAGCCGAGGGGGCTTGGCTGAAGCTTTCTTT. Amino acid sequence: CASSRGGLAEAFF.

The chain recombines TRBV7-2 with TRBJ2-5, with D perhaps TRBD2 (7 bases). Germline loops: CDR1 SGHTA, CDR2 FQGNSA. The CDR3 extends over 15 amino acids. Trimming removed 4 bases at V and 9 bases at J, with 21 bases between. For the CDR3, the DNA is TGTGCCAGCAGCTCCGGTCTAAACCTGGGGGGGCCCCAGTACTTC. Translated: CASSSGLNLGGPQYF. The full variable domain, rest sourced from reference TRBV7-2 and TRBJ2-5, is GAGVSQSPSNKVTEKGKDVELRCDPISGHTALYWYRQSLGQGLEFLIYFQGNSAPDKSGLPSDRFSAERTGGSVSTLTIQRTQQEDSAVYLCASSSGLNLGGPQYFGPGTRLLVL.

The chain links TRBV29-1 to TRBJ1-2; 9 bases match TRBD1. V was clipped by 3 bases and J by 4 bases; unmatched bases: 9. The germline V gene has CDR1 SQVTM and CDR2 ANQGSEA. CDR3 length equals 15 residues. CDR3 coding DNA: TGCAGCGTTGAGATGCCGGGACAGGGAGTCTATGGCTACACCTTC. Residues: CSVEMPGQGVYGYTF.

This chain joins TRBV19 and TRBJ2-3; the D gene is possibly TRBD2 (5 bases). The germline V gene has CDR1 LNHDA and CDR2 SQIVND (reference sequence). This CDR3 is 12 amino acids long. Trimming removed 7 bases from V and 2 bases from J, with 7 bases in between. The CDR3 DNA reads TGTGCCAGTACGGGAAACACAGATACGCAGTATTTT. Its protein product is CASTGNTDTQYF.

The chain links TRBV3-1 (or the pseudogene TRBV3-2) to TRBJ2-6; maybe TRBD2 (5 bases). Germline V CDR1 and CDR2: LGHDT, YNNKEL (reference sequence). V lost 0 bases, J lost 4 bases, and 13 bases lay in between. CDR3 length: 17 residues. CDR3 sequence reads: CASSQDSVRLGANVLTF. The CDR3 DNA reads TGTGCCAGCAGCCAAGATAGCGTAAGGTTGGGGGCCAACGTCCTGACTTTC.

V gene TRBV19 combines with J gene TRBJ1-5; D unclear. V lost 1 base and J lost 3, with 10 bases in between. The germline CDR1 and CDR2 sequences are LNHDA and SQIVND (reference sequence). CDR3 length: 15 amino acids. CDR3 nucleotide sequence: TGTGCCAGTAGTATAGTCGGCGGGGACAATCAGCCCCAGCATTTT. It yields the protein CASSIVGGDNQPQHF.

The genes are TRBV7-8 and TRBJ1-4, with 7 positions matching TRBD1. The CDR3 covers 14 residues. CDR1 and CDR2 (germline): SGHVS, FQNEAQ. After removal of 6 bases from V and 8 bases from J, the junction contained 9 bases not matched to a gene. The CDR3 DNA reads as TGTGCCAGCAGACAAGGGGACAGCCCCGAAAAACTGTTTTTT. Translation gives CASRQGDSPEKLFF.

The chain links TRBV19 to TRBJ2-1, with TRBD2 matching 7 bases. The CDR3 covers 15 residues. The trim removed 6 bases at V and 2 bases at J, leaving 7 bases unmatched. Germline-derived CDR1 and CDR2 are LNHDA and SQIVND (reference sequence). The CDR3 coding sequence is TGTGCCAGTAGGAGGGCGGGAGAGCCCTACAATGAGCAGTTCTTC. Translated: CASRRAGEPYNEQFF.

The gene calls are TRBV4-3 and TRBJ1-2; no firm D call. CDR1 and CDR2 from the germline V gene are LGHNA and YSLEER. The CDR3 loop spans 12 amino acids. Between the trimmed V and J ends, which lost 5 bases and 10 bases, there was a span of 14 bases. The CDR3 bases are TGCGCCAGCAGCTACAGACGGGGTGCCTACACCTTC. Encoded protein: CASSYRRGAYTF.

The rearrangement uses TRBV4-3 and TRBJ2-2, with 8 bases fitting TRBD2. The junction had 8 bases not matched to a gene; V was cut back by 4 bases and J by 4 bases. The CDR3 is made up of 16 amino acids. CDR1 and CDR2 (germline): LGHNA, YSLEER. CDR3 sequence reads: CASSLNGGALTGELFF. As DNA, the CDR3 is TGCGCCAGCAGCCTAAACGGGGGGGCTCTCACCGGGGAGCTGTTTTTT.

Only a few counts were recorded for this clone. The gene calls are TRBV6-5 and TRBJ1-2; D perhaps matches TRBD1 (6 bases). V shed 6 bases and J shed 4 bases, with 12 bases lying between them. Germline loops: CDR1 MNHEY, CDR2 SVGAGI. This CDR3 is built from 13 residues. CDR3 sequence: CASSPQGTYGYTF. The CDR3 DNA is TGTGCCAGCAGCCCCCAGGGGACCTATGGCTACACCTTC.

The rearrangement joins TRBV6-5 to TRBJ1-6; 10 bases fit TRBD1. V trimming: 7 bases; J trimming: 5 bases; junction bases outside the gene matches: 5. This CDR3 spans 15 amino acids. Germline lookup yields CDR1 MNHEY and CDR2 SVGAGI. In nucleotides, the CDR3 is TGTGCCAGCACCCGGGACAGGGGAGATAATTCACCCCTCCACTTT. Its protein product is CASTRDRGDNSPLHF.

The rearrangement links TRBV28 to TRBJ1-2; D might be TRBD1 (6 bases). This CDR3 has 14 amino acids. CDR1 and CDR2 (germline): MDHEN, SYDVKM. The ends were cut back, 6 bases at V and 0 bases at J, with 11 bases in the middle. CDR3 sequence: CASRRQGPNYGYTF. In DNA form, the CDR3 reads TGTGCCAGCAGGCGCCAGGGGCCTAACTATGGCTACACCTTC.

V gene TRBV6-6 combines with J gene TRBJ1-1; the match to TRBD1 covers 9 bases. The J segment lost 5 bases and the V segment lost 2 bases, leaving 6 bases of the junction unmatched. The CDR3 covers 15 residues. Germline V lookup: CDR1 MNHNY, CDR2 SVGAGI (reference sequence). The DNA of the CDR3 is TGTGCCAGCAGTTACCCGACAGGGGGAGGGACTGAAGCTTTCTTT. It yields the protein CASSYPTGGGTEAFF.

This sequence joins TRBV10-2 and TRBJ2-5, with a tentative D call TRBD1 (7 bases). The CDR3 runs 15 residues. Germline V CDR1 and CDR2: WSHSY, SAAADI. The ends were cut back, 8 bases at V and 8 bases at J, with 24 bases in the middle. The CDR3 DNA follows: TGCGCCAGCTTCCCAGCTTATTTCAGGGGGGATACCCAGTACTTC. It yields the protein CASFPAYFRGDTQYF.

This chain uses TRBV19 with TRBJ1-5; D remains unclear. Germline V CDR1 and CDR2: LNHDA, SQIVND (reference sequence). Trimming removed 0 bases at V and 6 bases at J, with 9 bases between. This CDR3 has 14 amino acids. CDR3 sequence reads: CASSIDRPGQPQHF. The CDR3 DNA sequence: TGTGCCAGTAGTATAGACAGGCCCGGTCAGCCCCAGCATTTT.

The chain couples TRBV19 to TRBJ2-1; TRBD1 is a possible D gene (5 bases). Per germline, CDR1 LNHDA and CDR2 SQIVND (reference sequence). This CDR3 region has 12 residues. V shed 3 bases and J shed 9 bases, with 9 bases lying between them. The chain's CDR3 is CASSIPGSEQFF. Here the CDR3 DNA reads TGTGCCAGTAGTATTCCAGGGTCTGAGCAGTTCTTC.

The rearrangement uses TRBV15 and TRBJ1-5, with TRBD1 matching 7 bases. CDR3 size: 13 residues. The germline V gene has CDR1 LNHNV and CDR2 YYDKDF (reference sequence). The V gene end was trimmed by 0 bases and the J gene end by 12 bases; junction bases not matched to a gene: 5. CDR3 nucleotide sequence: TGTGCCACCAGCAGAGATCTGGGGACAGTCCAGCATTTT. It specifies CATSRDLGTVQHF.

The chain couples TRBV5-4 to TRBJ2-3, with 10 bases fitting TRBD2. The J segment lost 4 bases and the V segment lost 2 bases, leaving 7 bases of the junction unmatched. The CDR3 is 16 residues long. Germline loops: CDR1 SGHNT, CDR2 YYREEE (reference sequence). Here the CDR3 reads CASSLKREGIADTQYF. In DNA, the CDR3 is TGTGCCAGCAGCTTAAAGCGGGAGGGTATCGCAGATACGCAGTATTTT.

CDR3 nucleotide sequence: TGCGCCAGCAGCCAAGGGACTGGGGGGTCCGCGCTCTCACCCCTCCACTTT. Translation gives CASSQGTGGSALSPLHF. This sequence joins TRBV4-1 and TRBJ1-6, with D possibly being TRBD1 (5 bases). This CDR3 comprises 17 residues. Trimming pared 1 base from V and 10 bases from J, leaving 20 bases between. Germline V gives CDR1 MGHRA, CDR2 YSYEKL.

A few counts support this clone. The chain joins TRBV7-9 to TRBJ2-1, with a weak D call TRBD2 (5 bases). Germline lookup yields CDR1 SEHNR and CDR2 FQNEAQ (reference sequence). The CDR3 extends over 14 amino acids. V was shortened by 11 bases and J by 2 bases, with 16 bases between the two germline ends. CDR3 in amino acids: CAVMTGRAYNEQFF. The CDR3 nucleotides read TGTGCCGTTATGACGGGGAGAGCCTACAATGAGCAGTTCTTC.

This clone was observed a handful of times. The CDR3: CASSLGRVSIANSPLHF. Here the CDR3 DNA reads TGTGCCAGCAGCTTAGGACGGGTTTCTATAGCTAATTCACCCCTCCACTTT. The chain employs TRBV11-2 and TRBJ1-6; D is uncertain. In germline, CDR1 is SGHAT, CDR2 FQNNGV. The CDR3 spans 17 residues. With 1 base removed from V and 6 bases from J, the gap between germline ends came to 16 bases.

The rearrangement links TRBV10-3 to TRBJ1-5, with a weak D call TRBD1 (5 bases). The V gene lost 4 bases and the J gene lost 3 bases, with 10 bases spanning the gap. CDR3 length: 14 amino acids. CDR1 and CDR2 (germline): ENHRY, SYGVKD. CDR3 bases: TGTGCCATCAGTGCGGGGACTGCCAATCAGCCCCAGCATTTT. Amino acids: CAISAGTANQPQHF.

The CDR3 protein is CASKLTFSESNEQFF. Here the CDR3 DNA reads TGTGCCAGCAAGCTTACATTTAGCGAATCGAATGAGCAGTTCTTC. V gene TRBV7-2 combines with J gene TRBJ2-1, with D tentatively TRBD2 (5 bases). The germline V and J ends were trimmed by 7 bases and 7 bases, with 20 bases remaining between them. CDR1 and CDR2 from the germline V gene are SGHTA and FQGNSA. This CDR3 is 15 amino acids long.